One sample yielded the 12 T cell receptor beta chains listed below, sequenced in a study of T-cell reconstitution after alpha-beta-depleted transplantation in children. Unique molecular identifiers were used in preparing the TCRbeta library. TCRdb fed the PCR reads into MiXCR, producing one record per CDR3 protein. The table includes about 98,000 distinct CDR3 sequences, roughly 6% detected once. The material was PBMCs, mostly from graft donor cells, obtained 60 days after TCRalphabeta/CD19-depleted stem cell transplant. These receptors were collected from a female patient under 10 years old who had a stem cell transplant for Fanconi anemia, so the T cells may come from the graft donor.

In its sample, this clonotype was seen a few times. V usage is TRBV7-9 and J usage is TRBJ2-7; no reliable D call. Trimming left V 4 bases short and J 5 bases short, with 6 bases between. Germline CDR1 is SEHNR and CDR2 is FQNEAQ (reference sequence). The CDR3 totals 11 residues. CDR3 coding DNA: TGTGCCAGCAGCTCGTACGACGAGCAGTACTTC. This gives the protein CASSSYDEQYF.

This clonotype was counted at least ten times. J is TRBJ2-5 and V is TRBV28; TRBD2 matches 12 bases. There are 17 residues in the CDR3. CDR1 and CDR2 from the germline V gene are MDHEN and SYDVKM. Trimming removed 5 bases from V and 3 bases from J; junction bases left unmatched: 10. CDR3 in DNA: TGTGCCAGCAGTCTCTCTAGCGGGGGGGCCCTGGAAGAGACCCAGTACTTC. It is translated as CASSLSSGGALEETQYF. Full variable domain (remainder filled in from reference TRBV28 and TRBJ2-5): DVKVTQSSRYLVKRTGEKVFLECVQDMDHENMFWYRQDPGLGLRLIYFSYDVKMKEKGDIPEGYSVSREKKERFSLILESASTNQTSMYLCASSLSSGGALEETQYFGPGTRLLVL.

This clonotype was detected ten times or more. The chain couples TRBV12-3 or TRBV12-4 to TRBJ2-3; D is uncertain. With 3 bases removed from V and 2 bases from J, the gap between germline ends came to 3 bases. The CDR3 is 12 amino acids. CDR3 in amino acids: CASSFTTDTQYF. CDR3 in DNA: TGTGCCAGCAGTTTCACCACAGATACGCAGTATTTT.

This clonotype was observed at least ten times. This chain joins TRBV24-1 and TRBJ2-3; 11 bases line up with TRBD2. This CDR3 comprises 20 residues. Germline V gives CDR1 KGHDR, CDR2 SFDVKD. The junction had 13 bases not matched to a gene; V was cut back by 3 bases and J by 0 bases. CDR3 DNA: TGTGCCACCAGTGATACAGCTCGGCTAGCGGGGGGAGCTAGCACAGATACGCAGTATTTT. It yields the protein CATSDTARLAGGASTDTQYF.

This clonotype showed up many times. V usage is TRBV7-2 and J usage is TRBJ2-1; 9 bases are shared with TRBD2. Losses at the gene ends were 4 bases for V and 7 bases for J; bases not matched to a gene: 14. In germline, CDR1 is SGHTA, CDR2 FQGNSA. The length of the CDR3 is 17 residues. The DNA for the CDR3 is TGTGCCAGCAGCTCCCGCGGGGTAGCGGGAGTCCGGAATGAGCAGTTCTTC. Residues: CASSSRGVAGVRNEQFF.

This clonotype was observed at least ten times. The chain has TRBV20-1 and TRBJ2-7; 13 nucleotides match TRBD2. The CDR3 sequence is 15 residues long. V shed 6 bases and J 5 bases; nucleotides not matched to a gene: 10. Germline assignment: CDR1 DFQATT and CDR2 SNEGSKA (reference sequence). CDR3 sequence reads: CSAGSGTSGIHEQYF. For the CDR3, the DNA is TGCAGTGCGGGGAGCGGGACTAGCGGGATCCACGAGCAGTACTTC.

The sample holds many counts of this clonotype. The V gene is TRBV7-2, the J gene TRBJ2-7, with 10 positions matching TRBD1. V lost 1 base and J lost 2; bases outside the gene matches: 8. Germline loops: CDR1 SGHTA, CDR2 FQGNSA. The CDR3 sequence is 17 residues long. The chain's CDR3 is CASSLGGWGQGTYEQYF. DNA for the CDR3: TGTGCCAGCAGCTTAGGGGGATGGGGACAGGGGACCTACGAGCAGTACTTC.

Ten or more counts support this clonotype. The V call is TRBV29-1, the J call TRBJ2-3; 11 positions agree with TRBD2. CDR1 SQVTM and CDR2 ANQGSEA come from the germline V gene. J gave up 2 bases and V 6 bases, and 4 bases lay outside the gene matches. The CDR3 length is 14 residues. The CDR3 nucleotides are TGCAGCGTGGGGACTAGCGGATTCACAGATACGCAGTATTTT. Translation: CSVGTSGFTDTQYF.

The chain uses TRBV7-3 and TRBJ2-5, with D perhaps TRBD1 or TRBD2 (6 bases each). Germline CDR1 SGHTA, CDR2 FQGTGA. This CDR3 is built from 16 residues. Trimming left V 0 bases short and J 5 bases short, with 16 bases between. The CDR3 reads CASSLTGRGGWETQYF. CDR3 nucleotide sequence: TGTGCCAGCAGCTTAACGGGCAGGGGAGGATGGGAGACCCAGTACTTC. Looking up the rest from reference TRBV7-3 and TRBJ2-5 gives the full variable domain: GAGVSQTPSNKVTEKGKYVELRCDPISGHTALYWYRQSLGQGPEFLIYFQGTGAADDSGLPNDRFFAVRPEGSVSTLKIQRTERGDSAVYLCASSLTGRGGWETQYFGPGTRLLVL.

The chain couples TRBV5-1 to TRBJ2-7; 8 nucleotides match TRBD1. Trimming took 0 bases from V and 7 from J; bases not matched to a gene: 9. Germline CDR1 SGHRS, CDR2 YFSETQ. The CDR3 totals 15 residues. CDR3 amino acids: CASSLAGQGAREQYF. CDR3 bases: TGCGCCAGCAGCTTGGCCGGCCAGGGGGCGCGGGAGCAGTACTTC.

This clonotype occurred many times. J is TRBJ2-2 and V is TRBV7-3; D tentatively reads TRBD1 or TRBD2 (5 bases each). V was shortened by 4 bases and J by 1 base, with 7 bases between the two germline ends. The CDR3 contains 14 residues. Germline CDR1 and CDR2: SGHTA and FQGTGA. The CDR3 DNA reads TGTGCCAGCAGCTCGGGGCGGAACACCGGGGAGCTGTTTTTT. Its protein product is CASSSGRNTGELFF.

This chain links TRBV13 with TRBJ2-4; 9 bases agree with TRBD1. The CDR3 sequence is 16 residues long. Looked up from germline, CDR1 is PRHDT and CDR2 is FYEKMQ (reference sequence). The junction had 10 bases not matched to a gene; V was cut back by 5 bases and J by 5 bases. CDR3 bases: TGTGCCAGCAGCCCATCTGGGACAGGGCGGGAAAACATTCAGTACTTC. Protein product: CASSPSGTGRENIQYF.